These 13 T cell receptor beta chains share one sample of origin, sequenced in a study of blood T cell repertoires in COVID-19. Here immunoSEQ multiplex PCR was the method, and the copy in TCRdb shows in-frame clones only, minus some. The table records roughly 250,000 clones, 70% to 90% of them present only once. Sequencing was done on a sample of peripheral blood. The source is a woman aged 60 to 75 with active or convalescent COVID-19.

This clone has just one count. The chain recombines TRBV7-9 with TRBJ2-2; 8 nucleotides line up with TRBD1. The CDR3 sequence is 16 residues long. V shed 5 bases and J 5 bases; nucleotides not matched to a gene: 10. Germline CDR1 SEHNR, CDR2 FQNEAQ (reference sequence). The CDR3 protein is CASSRGQGGITGELFF. DNA of the CDR3: TGTGCCAGCAGCCGTGGACAGGGAGGTATAACCGGGGAGCTGTTTTTT.

The CDR3 coding sequence is TGTGCCAGCATAGGGGGGGCGAGGACTGAAGCTTTCTTT. Protein sequence: CASIGGARTEAFF. This chain joins TRBV28 and TRBJ1-1; maybe TRBD1 (6 bases). V was pared by 7 bases and J by 5 bases, with 14 bases between. The CDR3 runs to 13 residues. Germline CDR1 reads MDHEN; CDR2 reads SYDVKM.

This clone was seen once. This sequence joins TRBV2 and TRBJ1-2; 11 bases fit TRBD1. The CDR3 has 15 amino acids. Germline trimming cut 4 bases from V and 4 bases from J; bases unmatched to any gene: 5. The germline CDR1 and CDR2 sequences are SNHLY and FYNNEI. The CDR3 sequence: CASSGDRGVSYGYTF. The DNA of the CDR3 is TGTGCCAGCAGTGGGGACAGGGGGGTGTCCTATGGCTACACCTTC.

The genes are TRBV11-3 and TRBJ2-5, with D maybe TRBD1 (7 bases). The germline gives CDR1 SGHNT, CDR2 YENEEA. The CDR3 has 14 residues. The V gene lost 6 bases and the J gene lost 1 base, with 12 bases spanning the gap. Here the CDR3 reads CASRGRTGQETQYF. For the CDR3, the DNA is TGTGCCAGCAGGGGGAGGACAGGCCAAGAGACCCAGTACTTC.

The V gene is TRBV2, the J gene TRBJ2-1; TRBD1 matches at 7 bases. The CDR3 consists of 12 residues. From germline, CDR1 is SNHLY and CDR2 FYNNEI. V lost 6 bases and J lost 12; bases outside the gene matches: 8. The CDR3 loop reads CASRSNRGRQFF. The CDR3 DNA follows: TGTGCCAGCAGATCTAACAGGGGACGGCAGTTCTTC.

V and J are TRBV30 and TRBJ2-2; D uncertain. V was cut by 0 bases and J by 3 bases, with 8 bases left in between. Germline V gives CDR1 GTSNPN, CDR2 SVGIG (reference sequence). The CDR3 covers 14 residues. The CDR3 bases are TGTGCCTGGAGTGTACACCTGGACACCGGGGAGCTGTTTTTT. Protein sequence: CAWSVHLDTGELFF.

The gene calls are TRBV11-2 and TRBJ2-5, with 9 bases identical to TRBD1. This CDR3 is 15 amino acids long. Germline V CDR1 and CDR2: SGHAT, FQNNGV. V dropped 5 bases and J dropped 5; count of bases not matched to a gene: 9. CDR3 residues: CASSHAYRGRETQYF. DNA for the CDR3: TGTGCCAGCAGCCACGCTTACAGGGGGCGGGAGACCCAGTACTTC.

The chain carries TRBV7-9 and TRBJ2-7; 10 bases are shared with TRBD2. The CDR3 totals 14 residues. V lost 4 bases and J lost 2; bases outside the gene matches: 2. The V gene's germline CDR1 is SEHNR and CDR2 FQNEAQ (reference sequence). CDR3: CASSSSGSAYEQYF. The DNA for the CDR3 is TGTGCCAGCAGCTCTAGCGGGAGTGCCTACGAGCAGTACTTC.

The V and J genes are TRBV30 and TRBJ2-5, with a possible D match to TRBD2 (5 bases). V was pared by 7 bases and J by 5 bases, with 14 bases between. CDR1 is GTSNPN and CDR2 is SVGIG in the germline V gene (reference sequence). This CDR3 has 12 amino acids. CDR3 in amino acids: CAFRRVGETQYF. For the CDR3, the DNA is TGTGCCTTTCGGCGGGTAGGGGAGACCCAGTACTTC.

V is TRBV6-5 and J is TRBJ2-1; 12 nucleotides align to TRBD2. The CDR3 is made up of 14 amino acids. Germline CDR1 is MNHEY and CDR2 is SVGAGI. Trimming took 6 bases from V and 7 from J; bases not matched to a gene: 4. The CDR3 coding sequence is TGTGCCAGCAGGACTAGCGGGGGTGGTAATGAGCAGTTCTTC. Protein product: CASRTSGGGNEQFF.

This chain connects TRBV12-3 or TRBV12-4 to TRBJ2-2; D gene ambiguous. The V end was cut by 3 bases, the J end by 5 bases, with 4 bases between. The CDR3 contains 12 residues. The CDR3 DNA follows: TGTGCCAGCAGTTTTCTAACCGGGGAGCTGTTTTTT. Translation gives CASSFLTGELFF.

The CDR3: CASSLRGTVNTGELFF. CDR3 bases: TGTGCCAGCAGTTTACGAGGGACAGTGAACACCGGGGAGCTGTTTTTT. This chain joins TRBV27 and TRBJ2-2; 7 bases map to TRBD1. Germline-derived CDR1 and CDR2 are MNHEY and SMNVEV (reference sequence). Trimming removed 2 bases from V and 1 base from J; junction bases left unmatched: 4. This CDR3 spans 16 amino acids.

V usage is TRBV6-6 and J usage is TRBJ1-6; 7 nucleotides align to TRBD1. Germline CDR1 and CDR2: MNHNY and SVGAGI (reference sequence). The V segment lost 5 bases and the J segment 10 bases; nucleotides outside the gene matches: 17. The length of the CDR3 is 17 residues. Here the CDR3 reads CASSLDRVGAVQSPLHF. CDR3 DNA: TGTGCCAGCAGTCTAGACAGGGTAGGGGCCGTTCAATCACCCCTCCACTTT.